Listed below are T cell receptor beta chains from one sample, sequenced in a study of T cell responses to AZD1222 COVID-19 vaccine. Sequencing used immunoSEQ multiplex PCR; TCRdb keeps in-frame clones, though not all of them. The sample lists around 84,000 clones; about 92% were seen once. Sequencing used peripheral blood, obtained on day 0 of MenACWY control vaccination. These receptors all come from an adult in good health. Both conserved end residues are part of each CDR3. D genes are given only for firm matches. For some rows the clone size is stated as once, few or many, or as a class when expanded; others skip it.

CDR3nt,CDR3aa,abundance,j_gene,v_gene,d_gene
TGTGCCAGCAGTGGAAACCTCTATGGCTACACCTTC,CASSGNLYGYTF,NA,TRBJ1-2,TRBV28,NA
TGTGCCAGCACCAATGGACAGTACCAAGAGACCCAGTACTTC,CASTNGQYQETQYF,NA,TRBJ2-5,TRBV7-9,NA
TGTGCCAGCAGCTGGACAGGGTTAAGCTACGAGCAGTACTTC,CASSWTGLSYEQYF,NA,TRBJ2-7,TRBV5-6,TRBD1
TGTGCCAGCAGCTTGGGGGGACAGGTAATCTACGAGCAGTACTTC,CASSLGGQVIYEQYF,NA,TRBJ2-7,TRBV5-4,TRBD1
TGTGCCAGCAGCCCGACTAGTTACGAGCAGTACTTC,CASSPTSYEQYF,NA,TRBJ2-7,TRBV7-2,NA
TGTGCCAGCAGCTTACGACTAGCGGGAGGGCAAGCAGATACGCAGTATTTT,CASSLRLAGGQADTQYF,NA,TRBJ2-3,TRBV11-2,TRBD2
TGCAGCGCGACGAGAGAGGATGAAAAACTGTTTTTT,CSATREDEKLFF,NA,TRBJ1-4,TRBV29-1,NA
TGTGCCAGCAGTCAATCGTCTCGGAGGGGATCTGGAGCTTTCTTT,CASSQSSRRGSGAFF,NA,TRBJ1-1,TRBV3-1/TRBV3-2,NA
TGTGCCAGCAGCGGGGACAGCCTCAATCAGCCCCAGCATTTT,CASSGDSLNQPQHF,NA,TRBJ1-5,TRBV7-4,TRBD1
TGTGCCAGCAGTGAAGCCATCCCTGGAAACACCATATATTTT,CASSEAIPGNTIYF,NA,TRBJ1-3,TRBV6-1,NA
TGTGCCAGCAGCTTGGGGAGACAGGGGTTGGCTAATGAAAAACTGTTTTTT,CASSLGRQGLANEKLFF,NA,TRBJ1-4,TRBV11-2,TRBD1
TGTGCCAGCAACCCGACAGGGAGCTATGGCTACACCTTC,CASNPTGSYGYTF,NA,TRBJ1-2,TRBV6-2/TRBV6-3,TRBD1
TGTGCCAGCAGCGTTGTGCTGGAGACCCAGTACTTC,CASSVVLETQYF,NA,TRBJ2-5,TRBV2,NA
TGCAGCGTCCGGGACTACGAGCAGTACTTC,CSVRDYEQYF,few,TRBJ2-7,TRBV29-1,NA
TGTGCCAGCACATGGGACAGGAACACTGAAGCTTTCTTT,CASTWDRNTEAFF,NA,TRBJ1-1,TRBV6-6,TRBD1
TGTGCCAGCAGTTCGCCCCAGGGTAATGAAAAACTGTTTTTT,CASSSPQGNEKLFF,NA,TRBJ1-4,TRBV28,NA
TGTGCCAGCAGCTTAGACTCAGGGGTCTACAATGAGCAGTTCTTC,CASSLDSGVYNEQFF,NA,TRBJ2-1,TRBV7-2,NA
TGTGCCAGCAGCCACGAGCGGGGACAAGAGACCCAGTACTTC,CASSHERGQETQYF,NA,TRBJ2-5,TRBV7-8,TRBD2
TGCGCCAGCAGAGGGATCCTGGGGCGCCGCACAGATACGCAGTATTTT,CASRGILGRRTDTQYF,NA,TRBJ2-3,TRBV5-1,NA
TGTGCCAGCACCAAGAAAAGGTTGAGGGACAGGTATCAAGAGACCCAGTACTTC,CASTKKRLRDRYQETQYF,NA,TRBJ2-5,TRBV21-1,NA
TGTGCCAGCAGCTTAGAGGGACTAGCGGGCCCACAAGAGACCCAGTACTTC,CASSLEGLAGPQETQYF,NA,TRBJ2-5,TRBV11-3,TRBD2
TGTGCCAGTAGTCCCCGGACAGGGAAGAGCAATCAGCCCCAGCATTTT,CASSPRTGKSNQPQHF,NA,TRBJ1-5,TRBV19,TRBD1
TGTGCCAGCAGCTCCCTCGGGCAGGGAGGGGAAAAACTGTTTTTT,CASSSLGQGGEKLFF,NA,TRBJ1-4,TRBV6-2/TRBV6-3,NA
TGTGCCAGCAGTGTCGCCGGGAGGCATTCACCCCTCCACTTT,CASSVAGRHSPLHF,once,TRBJ1-6,TRBV25-1,NA
TGTGCCAGCAGTTTTGGTGTTACTGAAGCTTTCTTT,CASSFGVTEAFF,NA,TRBJ1-1,TRBV6-2/TRBV6-3,NA
TGTGCCAGCAGCGGACAGGGGGCACCGAACACCGGGGAGCTGTTTTTT,CASSGQGAPNTGELFF,NA,TRBJ2-2,TRBV5-4,TRBD1
TGTGCCAGCAGCGCGACAGGGGCCCTCACAGATACGCAGTATTTT,CASSATGALTDTQYF,NA,TRBJ2-3,TRBV7-3,TRBD1
TGTGCCAGTCGGAGTTGGGGGGACAGGGGGGGTGAAAAACTGTTTTTT,CASRSWGDRGGEKLFF,NA,TRBJ1-4,TRBV27,TRBD1
TGTGCCAGCAGCTTAACGGGACAGGGCACAGATACGCAGTATTTT,CASSLTGQGTDTQYF,NA,TRBJ2-3,TRBV7-3,TRBD1
TGTGCCAGCACCCCGGCGGAGGGAAGTCACGGGGAGCTGTTTTTT,CASTPAEGSHGELFF,NA,TRBJ2-2,TRBV6-5,NA
TGTGCCAGCAGCCCACTTGGGCTAGCGGACACCGGGGAGCTGTTTTTT,CASSPLGLADTGELFF,NA,TRBJ2-2,TRBV5-6,TRBD2
TGTGCCAGCAGCCACCGGGCTCCTTTTCCGCCCATATATTTT,CASSHRAPFPPIYF,NA,TRBJ1-3,TRBV14,NA
TGTGCCAGCAGTATACAGGGGGTCGAGGGCTACACCTTC,CASSIQGVEGYTF,NA,TRBJ1-2,TRBV28,TRBD1
TGTGCCAGCAGCGTAGGATCCCTCGGGAACACTGAAGCTTTCTTT,CASSVGSLGNTEAFF,once,TRBJ1-1,TRBV9,NA
TGTGCCAGCAGCTCAAATCCCGGGGATACGCAGTATTTT,CASSSNPGDTQYF,NA,TRBJ2-3,TRBV7-3,NA
TGCGCCAGCAGCTCCGAGGGAAACACCATATATTTT,CASSSEGNTIYF,NA,TRBJ1-3,TRBV5-1,NA
TGTGCCAGCAGCTTATTCCCCGGGACAGACTATAATTCACCCCTCCACTTT,CASSLFPGTDYNSPLHF,NA,TRBJ1-6,TRBV7-2,TRBD1
NA,CASSTSSTGDYEQYF,NA,TRBJ2-7,TRBV28,NA
TGTGCCAGCAGCTTAGATCCAGGGGCAAAAGATACGCAGTATTTT,CASSLDPGAKDTQYF,NA,TRBJ2-3,TRBV7-6,NA
TGTGCCAGCGGGGAGGGAGTCCCAGATACGCAGTATTTT,CASGEGVPDTQYF,NA,TRBJ2-3,TRBV28,TRBD2
TGTGCCAGCAGTGACTCAGCGGGCTCCTACAATGAGCAGTTCTTC,CASSDSAGSYNEQFF,NA,TRBJ2-1,TRBV6-4,NA
TGTGCCAGCAGCTTAGGTAGAGGTTATGAGCAGTTCTTC,CASSLGRGYEQFF,NA,TRBJ2-1,TRBV7-6,NA
TGCGCCAGCAGCTTGGGACTAGCTTGGGTCGGAGGCAACATTCAGTACTTC,CASSLGLAWVGGNIQYF,NA,TRBJ2-4,TRBV5-1,TRBD2
TGTGCCAGCAGCTTAGGTCAAGAGAGAAAACGCACAGATACGCAGTATTTT,CASSLGQERKRTDTQYF,NA,TRBJ2-3,TRBV7-8,NA
TGTGCCACCAGCAGAGGCGGGAAACAGGGGGGGGACGAGCAGTACTTC,CATSRGGKQGGDEQYF,NA,TRBJ2-7,TRBV15,NA
TGTGCCAGCAGCCGCCACCGGGACAGGGGAAATCAGCCCCAGCATTTT,CASSRHRDRGNQPQHF,NA,TRBJ1-5,TRBV7-8,TRBD1